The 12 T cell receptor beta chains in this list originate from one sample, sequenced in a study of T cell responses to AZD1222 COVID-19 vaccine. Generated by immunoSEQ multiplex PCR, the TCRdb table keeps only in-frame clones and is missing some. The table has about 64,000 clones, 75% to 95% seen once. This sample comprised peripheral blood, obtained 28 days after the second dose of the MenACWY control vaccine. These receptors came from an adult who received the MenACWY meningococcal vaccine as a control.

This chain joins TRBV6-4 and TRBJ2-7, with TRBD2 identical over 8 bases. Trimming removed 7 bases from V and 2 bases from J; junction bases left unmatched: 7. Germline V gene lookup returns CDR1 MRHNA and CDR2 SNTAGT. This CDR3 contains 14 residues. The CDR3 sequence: CASTPGGSPYEQYF. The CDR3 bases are TGTGCCAGCACCCCGGGGGGGAGTCCCTACGAGCAGTACTTC.

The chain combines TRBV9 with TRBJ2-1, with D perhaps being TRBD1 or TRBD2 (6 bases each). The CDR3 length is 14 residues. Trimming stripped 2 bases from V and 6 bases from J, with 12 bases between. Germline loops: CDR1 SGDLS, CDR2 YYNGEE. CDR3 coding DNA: TGTGCCAGCAGCGTTGGAGGGGGGAGCAATGAGCAGTTCTTC. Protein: CASSVGGGSNEQFF.

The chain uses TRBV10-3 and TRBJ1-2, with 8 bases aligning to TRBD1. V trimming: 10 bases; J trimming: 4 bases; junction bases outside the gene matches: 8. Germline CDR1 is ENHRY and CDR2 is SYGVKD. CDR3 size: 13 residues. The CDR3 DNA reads TGTGCCACCACGGACAGGGCAGGCTATGGCTACACCTTC. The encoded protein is CATTDRAGYGYTF.

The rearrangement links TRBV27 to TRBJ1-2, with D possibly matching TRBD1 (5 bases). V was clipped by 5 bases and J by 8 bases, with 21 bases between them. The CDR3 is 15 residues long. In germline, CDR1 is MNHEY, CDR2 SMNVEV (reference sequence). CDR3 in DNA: TGTGCCAGCAGTGGGGCAGGGAAAGTTCCAGGGGGCTACACCTTC. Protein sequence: CASSGAGKVPGGYTF.

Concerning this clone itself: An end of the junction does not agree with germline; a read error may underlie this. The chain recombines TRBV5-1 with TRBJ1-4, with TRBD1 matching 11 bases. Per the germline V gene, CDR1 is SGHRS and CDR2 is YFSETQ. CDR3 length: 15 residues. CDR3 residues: CASTLKGQGVEKLFF. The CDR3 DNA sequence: TGCGCCAGCACCTTGAAGGGACAGGGGGTCGAAAAACTGTTTTTT.

CDR3 sequence: CASSPSGRGTGELFF. DNA of the CDR3: TGTGCCAGCAGCCCCTCCGGCAGGGGCACCGGGGAGCTGTTTTTT. The V gene is TRBV7-8, the J gene TRBJ2-2; a weak D match, TRBD1 (6 bases). This CDR3 region has 15 residues. CDR1 and CDR2 from the germline V gene are SGHVS and FQNEAQ. The ends were cut back, 5 bases at V and 4 bases at J, with 14 bases in the middle.

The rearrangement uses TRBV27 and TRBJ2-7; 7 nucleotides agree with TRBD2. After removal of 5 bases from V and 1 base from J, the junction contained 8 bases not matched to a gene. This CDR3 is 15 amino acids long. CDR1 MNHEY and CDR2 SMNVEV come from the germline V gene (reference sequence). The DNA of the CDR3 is TGTGCCAGCAGTGTTGCGGGAGAGGGGTCCTACGAGCAGTACTTC. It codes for CASSVAGEGSYEQYF.

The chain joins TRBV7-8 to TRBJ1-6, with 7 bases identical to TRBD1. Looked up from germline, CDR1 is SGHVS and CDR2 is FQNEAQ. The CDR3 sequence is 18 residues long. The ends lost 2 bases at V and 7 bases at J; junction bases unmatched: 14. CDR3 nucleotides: TGTGCCAGCAGCTTATTAGGGGGCAGGGGCGCCACAAATTCACCCCTCCACTTT. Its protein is CASSLLGGRGATNSPLHF. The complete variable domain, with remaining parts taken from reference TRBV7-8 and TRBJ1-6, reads GAGVSQSPRYKVAKRGQDVALRCDPISGHVSLFWYQQALGQGPEFLTYFQNEAQLDKSGLPSDRFFAERPEGSVSTLKIQRTQQEDSAVYLCASSLLGGRGATNSPLHFGNGTRLTVT.

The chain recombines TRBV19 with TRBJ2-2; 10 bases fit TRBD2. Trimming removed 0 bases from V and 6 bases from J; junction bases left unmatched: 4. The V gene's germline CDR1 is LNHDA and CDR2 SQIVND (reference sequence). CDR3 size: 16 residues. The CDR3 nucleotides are TGTGCCAGTAGTATAGATAGCGGGAGGTTCTCCGGGGAGCTGTTTTTT. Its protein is CASSIDSGRFSGELFF. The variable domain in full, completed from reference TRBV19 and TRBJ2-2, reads DGGITQSPKYLFRKEGQNVTLSCEQNLNHDAMYWYRQDPGQGLRLIYYSQIVNDFQKGDIAEGYSVSREKKESFPLTVTSAQKNPTAFYLCASSIDSGRFSGELFFGEGSRLTVL.

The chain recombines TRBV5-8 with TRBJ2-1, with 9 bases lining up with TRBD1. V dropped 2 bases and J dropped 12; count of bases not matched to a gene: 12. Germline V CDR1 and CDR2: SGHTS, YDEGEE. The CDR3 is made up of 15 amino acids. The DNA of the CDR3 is TGTGCCAGCAGCTTCGGCGGACAGGGGCAGGGGGGGCAGTTCTTC. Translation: CASSFGGQGQGGQFF.

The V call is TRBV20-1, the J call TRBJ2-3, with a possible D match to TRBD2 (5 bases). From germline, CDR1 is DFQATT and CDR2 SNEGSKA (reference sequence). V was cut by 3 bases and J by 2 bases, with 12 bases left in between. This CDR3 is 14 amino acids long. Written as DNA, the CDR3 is TGCAGTGCTAGTCCAACCGGGATCACAGATACGCAGTATTTT. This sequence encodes CSASPTGITDTQYF.

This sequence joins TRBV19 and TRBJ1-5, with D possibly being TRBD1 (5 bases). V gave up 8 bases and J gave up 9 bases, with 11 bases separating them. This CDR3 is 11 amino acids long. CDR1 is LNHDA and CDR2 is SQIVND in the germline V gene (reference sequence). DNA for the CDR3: TGTGCCAGTGGAGGGGTTTGGCCCCAGCATTTT. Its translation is CASGGVWPQHF.